This TCR beta chain was profiled in a study of blood T cells in healthy people across ages. Only a few counts were recorded for this clonotype. Its antigen is not identified. Per the germline V gene, CDR1 is MNHNS and CDR2 is SASEGT. There are 14 residues in the CDR3. Losses at the gene ends were 6 bases for V and 5 bases for J; bases not matched to a gene: 4. Study results and limitations: When one million T cells were used, diversity estimates were thought to be underestimates.

The use of a sample-barcoded 5' primer and a J-beta primer mix characterized a second PCR of roughly 6 to 12 cycles. TCRdb analysed the 5' RACE reads with MiXCR anew, one entry per CDR3 protein. The table has 1.5 million to 2 million distinct CDR3 sequences, 49% seen once. Every donor contributed roughly 10 milliliters of peripheral blood by blood draw. The clonotype comes from a woman aged 40 to 50 in good health. Source material: blood. This chain uses TRBV6-1 with TRBJ1-6; 7 nucleotides agree with TRBD1. Here the CDR3 DNA reads TGTGCCAGCAGGTCCGGGACAGATAATTCACCCCTCCACTTT. This gives the protein CASRSGTDNSPLHF.